The entry below describes one T cell receptor (beta chain). As yet, its antigen is unknown. The data were obtained in a study of shared clonotypes between healthy human individuals. Study as a whole: Each donor's CD8 memory used one plate, CD8 naive two, each CD4 subset three.

CDR1 is SGDLS and CDR2 is YYNGEE in the germline V gene. V lost 2 bases, J lost 5 bases, and 2 bases stayed unmatched. The CDR3 length is 14 residues. Overall study findings and caveats: With several donors compared, about 5% of naive CD4 clonotypes were shared.

Genomic DNA of every subset was divided equally among multiple immunoSEQ plates. Using immunoSEQ multiplex PCR, the repertoire was profiled, and TCRdb retains in-frame clones only, with some absent. The sample lists about 2.5 million clones; about nine tenths were seen once. The sequenced sample consisted of naive CD4+ T cells from PBMCs. Documented subset: CD45RA+ positively selected. The TCR originated in a man aged 18 to 29 in good health. Some clones in this sample may be carry-over from other donors' samples. The chain couples TRBV9 to TRBJ2-3; 10 bases map to TRBD2. CDR3 in DNA: TGTGCCAGCAGCGTCAGCGGGAGGGGAGATACGCAGTATTTT. Its translation is CASSVSGRGDTQYF.